This record looks at one T cell receptor beta chain sequence and its context. Antigen unknown. The CDR3 length is 14 residues. Germline V CDR1 and CDR2: SGHNT, YENEEA. V lost 1 base, J lost 6 bases, and 13 bases lay in between. This sample was taken from a study of T cell responses to AZD1222 COVID-19 vaccine. Notes on the study in general: Recipients of AZD1222 seropositive at baseline numbered only 5 or 6. Researchers took repertoire samples only after the peak T cell response had come. Unmutated variant regions reportedly attract nearly half of all spike-specific TCRs.

Clones were sequenced by immunoSEQ multiplex PCR, and TCRdb holds only the in-frame ones, with some missing. The data hold about 160,000 clones, with 92% observed a single time. The gene calls are TRBV11-3 and TRBJ2-7; TRBD1 is a possible D gene (6 bases). This sequence was found in an adult in good health. Sample: peripheral blood, taken on day 0 of MenACWY control vaccination. This CDR3 is CASSLARTGSEQYF. The CDR3 DNA reads as TGTGCCAGCAGCTTAGCCCGTACAGGGAGCGAGCAGTACTTC. Using reference TRBV11-3 and TRBJ2-7 for the parts outside the CDR3, the full variable domain is EAGVVQSPRYKIIEKKQPVAFWCNPISGHNTLYWYLQNLGQGPELLIRYENEEAVDDSQLPKDRFSAERLKGVDSTLKIQPAELGDSAVYLCASSLARTGSEQYFGPGTRLTVT.